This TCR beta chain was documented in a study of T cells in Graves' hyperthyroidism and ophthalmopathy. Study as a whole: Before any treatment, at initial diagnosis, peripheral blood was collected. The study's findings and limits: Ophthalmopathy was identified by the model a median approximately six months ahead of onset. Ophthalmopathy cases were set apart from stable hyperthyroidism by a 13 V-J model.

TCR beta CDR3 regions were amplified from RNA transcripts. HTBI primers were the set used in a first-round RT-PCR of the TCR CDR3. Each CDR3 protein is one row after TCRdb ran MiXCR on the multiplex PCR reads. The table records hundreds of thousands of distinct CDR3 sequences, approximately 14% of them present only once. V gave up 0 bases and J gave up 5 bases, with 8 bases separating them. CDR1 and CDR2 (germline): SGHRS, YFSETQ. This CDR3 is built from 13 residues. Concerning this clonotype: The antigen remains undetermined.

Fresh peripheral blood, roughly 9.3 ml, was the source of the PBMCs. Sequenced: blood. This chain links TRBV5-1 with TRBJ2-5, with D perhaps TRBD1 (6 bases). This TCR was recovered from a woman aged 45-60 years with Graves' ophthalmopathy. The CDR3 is CASSLVTGETQYF. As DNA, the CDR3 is TGCGCCAGCAGCTTGGTTACAGGGGAGACCCAGTACTTC.